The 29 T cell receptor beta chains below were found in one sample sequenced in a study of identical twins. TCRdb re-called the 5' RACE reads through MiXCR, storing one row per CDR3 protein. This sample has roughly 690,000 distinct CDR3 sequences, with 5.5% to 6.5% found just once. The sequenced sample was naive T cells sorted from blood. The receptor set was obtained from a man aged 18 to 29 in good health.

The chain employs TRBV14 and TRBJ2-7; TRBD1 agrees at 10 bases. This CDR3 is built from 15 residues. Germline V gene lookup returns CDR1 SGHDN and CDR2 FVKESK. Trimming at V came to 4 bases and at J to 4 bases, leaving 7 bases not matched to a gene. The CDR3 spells CASSLGQGGIYEQYF. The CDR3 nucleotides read TGTGCCAGCAGCCTCGGACAGGGGGGGATATACGAGCAGTACTTC.

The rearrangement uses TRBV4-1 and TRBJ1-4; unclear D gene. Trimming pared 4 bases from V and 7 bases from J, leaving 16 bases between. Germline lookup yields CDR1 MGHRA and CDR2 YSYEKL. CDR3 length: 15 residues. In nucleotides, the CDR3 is TGCGCCAGCAGCCCCCAGTCTGGTATTGGTGAAAAACTGTTTTTT. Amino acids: CASSPQSGIGEKLFF.

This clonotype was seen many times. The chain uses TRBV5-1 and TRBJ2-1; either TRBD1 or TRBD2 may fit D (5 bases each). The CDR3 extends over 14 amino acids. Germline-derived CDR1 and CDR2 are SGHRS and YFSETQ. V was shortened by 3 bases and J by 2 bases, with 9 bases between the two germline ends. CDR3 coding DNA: TGCGCCAGCAGCTCCGAGGGGCCCTACAATGAGCAGTTCTTC. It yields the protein CASSSEGPYNEQFF.

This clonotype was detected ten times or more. The CDR3 DNA reads as TGCGCCAGCAGTGAGCCCCCTCTAGCGGCCTACAATGAGCAGTTCTTC. Translated: CASSEPPLAAYNEQFF. The chain combines TRBV10-2 with TRBJ2-1; 7 bases line up with TRBD2. The CDR3 is 16 amino acids. The germline CDR1 and CDR2 sequences are WSHSY and SAAADI. Trimming took 2 bases from V and 2 from J; bases not matched to a gene: 6.

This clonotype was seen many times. The CDR3 loop is CSVEQSNEKLFF. The CDR3 DNA is TGCAGCGTTGAACAGAGTAATGAAAAACTGTTTTTT. The chain recombines TRBV29-1 with TRBJ1-4; D gene unclear. The CDR3 has 12 residues. V was trimmed by 2 bases and J by 4 bases, leaving 5 bases between them. From germline, CDR1 is SQVTM and CDR2 ANQGSEA. Variable domain in full (rest from reference TRBV29-1 and TRBJ1-4): SAVISQKPSRDICQRGTSLTIQCQVDSQVTMMFWYRQQPGQSLTLIATANQGSEATYESGFVIDKFPISRPNLTFSTLTVSNMSPEDSSIYLCSVEQSNEKLFFGSGTQLSVL.

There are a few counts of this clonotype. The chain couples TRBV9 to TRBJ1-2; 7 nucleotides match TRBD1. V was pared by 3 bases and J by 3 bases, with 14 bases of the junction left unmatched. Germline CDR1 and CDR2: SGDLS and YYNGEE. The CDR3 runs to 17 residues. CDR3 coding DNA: TGTGCCAGCAGCGCCAGAACCGTTACAGGGGCAGACTATGGCTACACCTTC. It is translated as CASSARTVTGADYGYTF.

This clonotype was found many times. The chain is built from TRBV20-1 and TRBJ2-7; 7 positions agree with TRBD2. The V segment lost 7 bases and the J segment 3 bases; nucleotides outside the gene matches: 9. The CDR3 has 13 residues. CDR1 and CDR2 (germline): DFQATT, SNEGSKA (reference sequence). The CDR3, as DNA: TGCAGTGGAAGCGGGGCCAAAAACTACGAGCAGTACTTC. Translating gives CSGSGAKNYEQYF.

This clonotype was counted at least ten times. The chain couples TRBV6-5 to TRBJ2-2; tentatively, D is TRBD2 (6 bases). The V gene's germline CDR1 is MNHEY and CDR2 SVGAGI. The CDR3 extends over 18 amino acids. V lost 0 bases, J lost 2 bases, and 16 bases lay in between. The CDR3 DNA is TGTGCCAGCAGTTACTCGGCCCCGCCGGGACTTAACACCGGGGAGCTGTTTTTT. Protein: CASSYSAPPGLNTGELFF.

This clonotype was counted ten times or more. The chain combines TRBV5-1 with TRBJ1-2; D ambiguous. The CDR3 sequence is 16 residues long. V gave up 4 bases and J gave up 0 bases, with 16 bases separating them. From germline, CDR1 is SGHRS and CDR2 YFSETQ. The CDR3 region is CASSTSRAPANYGYTF. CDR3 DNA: TGCGCCAGCAGCACCTCCCGGGCACCAGCTAACTATGGCTACACCTTC.

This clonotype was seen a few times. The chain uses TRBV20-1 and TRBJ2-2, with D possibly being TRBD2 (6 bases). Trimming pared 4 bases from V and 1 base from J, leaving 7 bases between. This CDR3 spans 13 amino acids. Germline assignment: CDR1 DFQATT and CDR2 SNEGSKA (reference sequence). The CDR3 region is CSAMTRNTGELFF. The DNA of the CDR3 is TGCAGTGCTATGACTAGGAACACCGGGGAGCTGTTTTTT.

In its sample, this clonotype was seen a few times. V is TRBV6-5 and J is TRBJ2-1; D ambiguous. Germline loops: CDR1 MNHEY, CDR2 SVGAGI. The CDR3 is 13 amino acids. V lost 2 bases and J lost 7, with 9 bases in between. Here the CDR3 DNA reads TGTGCCAGCAGTTACCTGAACGGGAATGAGCAGTTCTTC. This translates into CASSYLNGNEQFF.

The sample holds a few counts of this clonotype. The CDR3 DNA reads as TGTGCCACCAGCCACCAGGGGGCGCTGTGGGAGACCCAGTACTTC. Translating gives CATSHQGALWETQYF. This rearrangement joins TRBV24-1 to TRBJ2-5; the match to TRBD1 covers 8 bases. There are 15 residues in the CDR3. Germline CDR1 KGHDR, CDR2 SFDVKD. V shed 7 bases, J shed 5 bases, and the junction held 11 bases outside the gene matches.

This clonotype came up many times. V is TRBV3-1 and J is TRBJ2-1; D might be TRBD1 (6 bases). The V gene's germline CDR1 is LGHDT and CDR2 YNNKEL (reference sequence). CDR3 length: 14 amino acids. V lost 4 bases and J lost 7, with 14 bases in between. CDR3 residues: CASSPQGLINEQFF. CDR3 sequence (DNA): TGTGCCAGCAGCCCCCAGGGGCTCATTAATGAGCAGTTCTTC.

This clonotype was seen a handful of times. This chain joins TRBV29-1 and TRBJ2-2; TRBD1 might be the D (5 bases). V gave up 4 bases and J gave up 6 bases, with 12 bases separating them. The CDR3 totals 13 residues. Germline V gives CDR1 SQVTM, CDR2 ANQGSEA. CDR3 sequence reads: CSVGGLVSGELFF. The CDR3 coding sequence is TGCAGCGTTGGGGGCCTAGTATCCGGGGAGCTGTTTTTT.

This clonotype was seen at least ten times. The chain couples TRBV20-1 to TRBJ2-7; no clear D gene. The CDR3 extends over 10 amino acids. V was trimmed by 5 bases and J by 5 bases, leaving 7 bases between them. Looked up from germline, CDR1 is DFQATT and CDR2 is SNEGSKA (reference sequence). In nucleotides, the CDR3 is TGCAGTGCTCTAAGGCACGAGCAGTACTTC. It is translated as CSALRHEQYF.

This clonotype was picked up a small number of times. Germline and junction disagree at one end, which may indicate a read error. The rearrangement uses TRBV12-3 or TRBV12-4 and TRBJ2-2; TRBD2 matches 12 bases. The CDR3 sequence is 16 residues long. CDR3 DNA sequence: TGTGCCAGCAGTCTAGCGGGAGGGTTCAACACCGGGGAGCTGTTTTTT. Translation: CASSLAGGFNTGELFF.

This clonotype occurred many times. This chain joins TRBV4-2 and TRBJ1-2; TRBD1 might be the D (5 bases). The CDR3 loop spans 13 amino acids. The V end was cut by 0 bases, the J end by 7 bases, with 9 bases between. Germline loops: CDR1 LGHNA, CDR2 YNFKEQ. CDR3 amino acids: CASSQEDGAGYTF. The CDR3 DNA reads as TGTGCCAGCAGCCAAGAAGACGGGGCTGGCTACACCTTC.

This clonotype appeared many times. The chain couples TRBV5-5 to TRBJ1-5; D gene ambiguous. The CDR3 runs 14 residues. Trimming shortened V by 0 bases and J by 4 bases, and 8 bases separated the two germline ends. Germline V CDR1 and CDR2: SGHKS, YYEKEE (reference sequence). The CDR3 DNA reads TGTGCCAGCAGCTTGGGTCCGGATAATCAGCCCCAGCATTTT. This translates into CASSLGPDNQPQHF.

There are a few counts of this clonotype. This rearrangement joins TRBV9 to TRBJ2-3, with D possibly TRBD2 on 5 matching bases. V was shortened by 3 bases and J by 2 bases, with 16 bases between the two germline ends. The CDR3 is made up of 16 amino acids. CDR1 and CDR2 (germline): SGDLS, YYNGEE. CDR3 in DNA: TGTGCCAGCAGCGCGCAAGACCCGGGGAACACAGATACGCAGTATTTT. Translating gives CASSAQDPGNTDTQYF.

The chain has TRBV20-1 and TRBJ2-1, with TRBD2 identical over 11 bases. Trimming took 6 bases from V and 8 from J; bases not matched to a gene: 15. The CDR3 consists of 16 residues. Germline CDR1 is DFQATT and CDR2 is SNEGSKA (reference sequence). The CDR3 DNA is TGCAGTGCCGGAATGCGAACTAGCGGGAGAATCGATGAGCAGTTCTTC. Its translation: CSAGMRTSGRIDEQFF.

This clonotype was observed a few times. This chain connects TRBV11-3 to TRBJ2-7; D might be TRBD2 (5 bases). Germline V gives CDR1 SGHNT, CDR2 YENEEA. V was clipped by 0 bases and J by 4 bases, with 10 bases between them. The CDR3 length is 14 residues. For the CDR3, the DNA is TGTGCCAGCAGCTTAGATGGGAGTGCGTACGAGCAGTACTTC. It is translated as CASSLDGSAYEQYF.

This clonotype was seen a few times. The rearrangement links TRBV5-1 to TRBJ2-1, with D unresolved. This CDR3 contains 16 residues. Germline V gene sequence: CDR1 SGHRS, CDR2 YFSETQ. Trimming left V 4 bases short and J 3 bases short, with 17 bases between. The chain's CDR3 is CASSISRLPIYNEQFF. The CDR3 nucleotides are TGCGCCAGCAGCATCTCTAGGCTACCGATCTACAATGAGCAGTTCTTC.

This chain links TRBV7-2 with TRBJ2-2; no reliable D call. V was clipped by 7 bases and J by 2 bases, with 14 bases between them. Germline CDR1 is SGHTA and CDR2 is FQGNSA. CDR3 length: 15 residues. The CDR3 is CASTITHFNTGELFF. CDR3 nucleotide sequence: TGTGCCAGCACCATAACGCACTTCAACACCGGGGAGCTGTTTTTT. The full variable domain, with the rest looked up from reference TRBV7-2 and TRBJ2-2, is GAGVSQSPSNKVTEKGKDVELRCDPISGHTALYWYRQSLGQGLEFLIYFQGNSAPDKSGLPSDRFSAERTGGSVSTLTIQRTQQEDSAVYLCASTITHFNTGELFFGEGSRLTVL.

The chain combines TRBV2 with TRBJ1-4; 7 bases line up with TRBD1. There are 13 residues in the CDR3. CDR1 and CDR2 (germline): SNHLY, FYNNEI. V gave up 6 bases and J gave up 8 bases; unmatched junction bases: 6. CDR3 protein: CASRQRQGEKLFF. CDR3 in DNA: TGTGCCAGCAGACAAAGACAGGGAGAAAAACTGTTTTTT.

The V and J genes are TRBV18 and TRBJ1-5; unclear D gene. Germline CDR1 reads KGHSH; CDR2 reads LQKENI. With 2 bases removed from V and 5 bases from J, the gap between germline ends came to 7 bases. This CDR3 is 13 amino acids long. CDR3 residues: CASSPKWDQPQHF. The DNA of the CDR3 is TGTGCCAGCTCACCAAAGTGGGATCAGCCCCAGCATTTT.

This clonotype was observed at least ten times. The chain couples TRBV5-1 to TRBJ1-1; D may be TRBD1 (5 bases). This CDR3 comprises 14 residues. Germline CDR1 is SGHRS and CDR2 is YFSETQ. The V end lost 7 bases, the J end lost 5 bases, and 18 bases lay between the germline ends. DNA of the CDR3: TGCGCCAGCTTGGGGGATCCAGGGAATACTGAAGCTTTCTTT. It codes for CASLGDPGNTEAFF.

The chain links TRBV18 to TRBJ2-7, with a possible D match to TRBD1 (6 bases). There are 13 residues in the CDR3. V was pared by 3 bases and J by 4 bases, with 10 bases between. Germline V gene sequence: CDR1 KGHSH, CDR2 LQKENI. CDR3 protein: CASSPHREYEQYF. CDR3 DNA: TGTGCCAGCTCACCCCACAGGGAATACGAGCAGTACTTC.

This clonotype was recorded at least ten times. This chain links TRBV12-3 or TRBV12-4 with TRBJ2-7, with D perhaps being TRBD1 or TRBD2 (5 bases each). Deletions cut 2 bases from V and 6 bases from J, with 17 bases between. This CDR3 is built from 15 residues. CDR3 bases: TGTGCCAGCAGTTTACCGCCTGTACGTGGGGGCGAGCAGTACTTC. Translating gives CASSLPPVRGGEQYF.

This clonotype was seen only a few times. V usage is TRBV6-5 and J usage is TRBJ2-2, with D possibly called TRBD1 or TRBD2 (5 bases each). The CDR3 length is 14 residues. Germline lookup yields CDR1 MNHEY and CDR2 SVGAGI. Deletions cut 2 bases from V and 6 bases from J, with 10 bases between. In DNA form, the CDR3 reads TGTGCCAGCAGTTACCTCGGGACGTCCGGGGAGCTGTTTTTT. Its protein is CASSYLGTSGELFF.